This T cell receptor beta chain was observed in a study of OX40 agonist ivuxolimab in advanced cancers. Study information: Head and neck, renal cell, melanoma or hepatocellular carcinoma were the cancers that dose-escalation patients had. Partial responses were observed in three patients, of whom one had hepatocellular carcinoma and two had cutaneous melanoma.

Profiling relied on immunoSEQ multiplex PCR, and the TCRdb table lists in-frame clones only, not all of them. Among approximately 67,000 clones listed, more than 70% were seen once. Broader study findings: In the 0.1-3.0 mg/kg groups, partial responders showed among the lowest expansion.

Germline CDR1 is SGDLS and CDR2 is YYNGEE. The CDR3 spans 16 residues. V lost 0 bases and J lost 4; bases outside the gene matches: 4. Comments on this clone: Its antigen is as yet unknown.

The chain uses TRBV9 and TRBJ1-4; 9 positions agree with TRBD1. The source is an adult with an advanced solid tumor such as melanoma, head and neck, liver or kidney cancer. Specimen: CD4+ or CD8+ T cells sorted from blood, collected in a trial of the OX40 agonist ivuxolimab. The CDR3 DNA follows: TGTGCCAGCAGCGTAGAGACAGGGGGTGGTAATGAAAAACTGTTTTTT. It encodes CASSVETGGGNEKLFF.